At least ten counts were recorded for the clone carrying this T cell receptor (beta chain). TCRdb analysed the 5' RACE reads with MiXCR anew, one entry per CDR3 protein. This table has about 300,000 distinct CDR3 sequences, 6.8% appearing once. The data originate from a study of T cells after yellow fever vaccination. The germline V gene encodes CDR1 SGHTA and CDR2 FQGNSA. V lost 5 bases, J lost 4 bases, and 20 bases lay in between. This CDR3 has 16 amino acids. Sequences were derived from PBMCs, sampled around 45 days after the first yellow fever vaccination. This sequence joins TRBV7-2 and TRBJ2-5, with D possibly matching TRBD2 (7 bases). The TCR was taken from a man between 18 and 29 years old who received the YFV17D yellow fever vaccine. The CDR3 loop is CASSLHRARGGETQYF. CDR3 nucleotide sequence: TGTGCCAGCAGCCTCCACCGGGCAAGGGGGGGAGAGACCCAGTACTTC.